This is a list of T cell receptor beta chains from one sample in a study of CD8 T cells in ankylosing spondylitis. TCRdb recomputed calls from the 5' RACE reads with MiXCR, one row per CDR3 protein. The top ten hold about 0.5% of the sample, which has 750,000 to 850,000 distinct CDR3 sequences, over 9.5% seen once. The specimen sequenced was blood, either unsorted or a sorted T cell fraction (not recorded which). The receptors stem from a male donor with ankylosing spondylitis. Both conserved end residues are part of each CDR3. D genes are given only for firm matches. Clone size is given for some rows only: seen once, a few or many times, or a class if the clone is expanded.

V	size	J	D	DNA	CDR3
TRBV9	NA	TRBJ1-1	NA	TGTGCCAGCAGCGTCGCGTACCCTATGAACACTGAAGCTTTCTTT	CASSVAYPMNTEAFF
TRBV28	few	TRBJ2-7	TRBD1	TGTGCCAGCAAAGCCGGGACAGGGACCTCCGAGCAGTACTTC	CASKAGTGTSEQYF
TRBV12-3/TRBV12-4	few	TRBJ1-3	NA	TGTGCCAGCGGATGGACATCTGGAAACACCATATATTTT	CASGWTSGNTIYF
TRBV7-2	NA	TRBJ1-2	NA	TGTGCCAGCAGCTTAAGTCCACCGGACGGGGGCTACACCTTC	CASSLSPPDGGYTF
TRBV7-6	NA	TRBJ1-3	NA	TGTGCCAGCGGCGGGGCGGAAAACACCATATATTTT	CASGGAENTIYF
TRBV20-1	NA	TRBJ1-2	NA	TGCAGTGCTAGAGATCTGCACCTCCGGGACTATGGCTACACCTTC	CSARDLHLRDYGYTF
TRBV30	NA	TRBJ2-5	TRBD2	TGTGCCTGGAGCGGACTAGCGGGAGGTTTGGAGACCCAGTACTTC	CAWSGLAGGLETQYF
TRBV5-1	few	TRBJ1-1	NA	TGCGCCAGCAGCTCTGGGATGGGGGTGGGTGGCACTGAAGCTTTCTTT	CASSSGMGVGGTEAFF
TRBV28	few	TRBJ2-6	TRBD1	TGTGCCAGCAGTCGGGACAGGGGGTTCACTCTCTCTGGGGCCAACGTCCTGACTTTC	CASSRDRGFTLSGANVLTF
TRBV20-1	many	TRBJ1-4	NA	TGCAGCCCGACTGACAGCTTGAATGAAAAACTGTTTTTT	CSPTDSLNEKLFF
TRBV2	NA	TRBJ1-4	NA	TGTGCCAGCCTTTTGGTGGAAAAACTGTTTTTT	CASLLVEKLFF
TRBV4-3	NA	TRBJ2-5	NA	TGCGCCAGCAGCCACCTAGATGGAGAGACCCAGTACTTC	CASSHLDGETQYF
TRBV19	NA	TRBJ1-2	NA	TGTGCCAGTAGTCGCCGCGACAAAGGGAATGGCTACACCTTC	CASSRRDKGNGYTF
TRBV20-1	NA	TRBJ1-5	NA	TGCAGTGCTTTGAGGGCTTTTGGGAATCAGCCCCAGCATTTT	CSALRAFGNQPQHF
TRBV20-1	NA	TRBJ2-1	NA	TGCAGTGCTAGCGGGAATCCGAATGAGCAGTTCTTC	CSASGNPNEQFF
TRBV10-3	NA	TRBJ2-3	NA	TGTGCCATCAGCGCCCGGGGGCCCCGGCCGGAAGATACGCAGTATTTT	CAISARGPRPEDTQYF
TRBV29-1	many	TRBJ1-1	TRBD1	TGCAGCGCAAGCTCGGGACAGGGAACTGAAGCTTTCTTT	CSASSGQGTEAFF
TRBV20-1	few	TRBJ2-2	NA	TGCAGTGCGACCGGACAGAGCTTAAACACCGGGGAGCTGTTTTTT	CSATGQSLNTGELFF
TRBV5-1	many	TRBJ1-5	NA	TGCGCCAGCAGCTTGATGGGCAGTAGCAATCAGCCCCAGCATTTT	CASSLMGSSNQPQHF
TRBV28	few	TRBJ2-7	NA	TGTGCCAGCAGCCAAAGATTCGAGCAGTACTTC	CASSQRFEQYF